The clone carrying this TCR beta chain has only a few counts. Participant ages covered roughly 18 to 90 years across approximately 25 US areas. Clinical histories supplied by participants themselves formed the basis of cohort assignment. Recovered status applied to Cohort 3 donors who had two consecutive negative PCRs. It also applied to those with clearance or with symptom resolution. Sequencing used immunoSEQ multiplex PCR; TCRdb keeps in-frame clones, though not all of them. The sample lists 150,000 to 200,000 clones, roughly 83% occurring once. The sample belongs to a study of blood T cell repertoires in COVID-19. Overall study context: The analysed material was cDNA or gDNA that came from T cells, B-cell-depleted T cells, or PBMCs.

This CDR3 contains 11 residues. Germline assignment: CDR1 DFQATT and CDR2 SNEGSKA (reference sequence). V lost 4 bases and J 7 bases, leaving 10 bases between the germline ends. The sequencing sample was made of PBMCs or T cells enriched from blood (not recorded which). This TCR derives from a woman aged 60-75 years who had recovered from COVID-19. This chain connects TRBV20-1 to TRBJ1-1; maybe TRBD1 (6 bases). The CDR3, as DNA: TGCAGTGCTATCCGACAGGTTGAAGCTTTCTTT. Translated: CSAIRQVEAFF.